The clone carrying this T cell receptor beta chain was seen a handful of times. This specimen belongs to a study of cytomegalovirus exposure and HLA in healthy donors. Primers for the PCR totalled 60 Vbeta and 13 Jbeta. The data were produced by immunoSEQ multiplex PCR, yet TCRdb's version contains in-frame clones alone and is incomplete. The sample holds approximately 190,000 clones, over 9.5% seen once. The germline V gene has CDR1 SGHRS and CDR2 YFSETQ. There are 15 residues in the CDR3. V dropped 3 bases and J dropped 0 bases, with 11 bases sitting between them. The rearrangement links TRBV5-1 to TRBJ2-3, with TRBD1 as a possible D gene (7 bases). Sequenced input: PBMCs. The sequence came from a man aged 45-60 years in good health and CMV-seropositive. The CDR3 protein is CASSSEGQSTDTQYF. In DNA form, the CDR3 reads TGCGCCAGCAGCTCGGAGGGACAGAGCACAGATACGCAGTATTTT. Filled out from reference TRBV5-1 and TRBJ2-3, the complete variable domain reads KAGVTQTPRYLIKTRGQQVTLSCSPISGHRSVSWYQQTPGQGLQFLFEYFSETQRNKGNFPGRFSGRQFSNSRSEMNVSTLELGDSALYLCASSSEGQSTDTQYFGPGTRLTVL.